This T cell receptor beta chain is from a study of T cell responses to AZD1222 COVID-19 vaccine. The CDR3 length is 16 residues. Germline loops: CDR1 SQVTM, CDR2 ANQGSEA. Trimming cost V 7 bases and J 0 bases, with 20 bases left between them. About this clone itself: Its target is unknown.

Study observations and caveats: Repertoire collection took place solely once the T cell response had peaked. The study found Spike-specific TCR breadth and depth rose after two AZD1222 doses. A mostly white British donor set with more females was recruited, and clonal diversity was possibly underestimated.

Libraries were prepared by immunoSEQ multiplex PCR; TCRdb keeps only in-frame clonotypes and omits some of them. Of about 150,000 clones in the sample, 70% to 90% were seen once. The gene calls are TRBV29-1 and TRBJ2-3, with D perhaps TRBD1 (6 bases). The sequencing here drew on peripheral blood, taken after recovery from COVID-19. The source is an adult who had recovered from COVID-19. In nucleotides, the CDR3 is TGCAGCGCCCTCTCGTACGGGACACCGAGCACAGATACGCAGTATTTT. The encoded protein is CSALSYGTPSTDTQYF.